This record concerns one TCR beta chain sequence. The data belong to a study of blood T cell repertoires in COVID-19. Background on the study: There were acute and convalescent COVID-19 samples, and they came from the United States, Italy and Spain. T cells, B-cell-depleted T cells, or PBMCs provided the cDNA or gDNA that served as material.

Per the study methods: Scientists estimated how many nucleated cells there were by amplifying reference gene primers. Profiling relied on immunoSEQ multiplex PCR, and the TCRdb table lists in-frame clones only, not all of them. V, J and clone size derive from that table, while D and trimming were established from the DNA sequence. The data show around 95,000 clones, about nine tenths seen once. This CDR3 has 15 residues. Germline V lookup: CDR1 SGHNT, CDR2 YYREEE (reference sequence). The V and J ends lost 0 bases and 3 bases respectively, with 10 bases between them. The source of this sequence is a man aged 50 or older with acute or convalescent COVID-19. Specimen: peripheral blood. V and J are TRBV5-4 and TRBJ1-3; unclear D gene. The CDR3 DNA follows: TGTGCCAGCAGCTTGGGCGGGAACGGTGGAAACACCATATATTTT. Protein: CASSLGGNGGNTIYF.